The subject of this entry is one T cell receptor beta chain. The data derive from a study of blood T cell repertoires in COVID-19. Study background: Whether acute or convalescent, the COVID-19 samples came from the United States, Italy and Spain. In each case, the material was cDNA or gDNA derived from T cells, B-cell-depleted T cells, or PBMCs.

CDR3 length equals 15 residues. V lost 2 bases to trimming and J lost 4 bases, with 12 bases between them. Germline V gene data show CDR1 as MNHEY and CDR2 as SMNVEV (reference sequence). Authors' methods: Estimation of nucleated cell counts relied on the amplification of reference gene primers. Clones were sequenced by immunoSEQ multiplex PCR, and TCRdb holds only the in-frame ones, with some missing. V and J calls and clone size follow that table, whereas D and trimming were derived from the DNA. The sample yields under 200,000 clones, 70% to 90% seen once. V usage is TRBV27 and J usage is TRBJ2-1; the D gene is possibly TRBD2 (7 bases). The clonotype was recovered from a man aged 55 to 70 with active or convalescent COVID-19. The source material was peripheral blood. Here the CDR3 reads CASSLAGGPYNEQFF. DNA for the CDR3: TGTGCCAGCAGTTTAGCCGGGGGGCCTTACAATGAGCAGTTCTTC.